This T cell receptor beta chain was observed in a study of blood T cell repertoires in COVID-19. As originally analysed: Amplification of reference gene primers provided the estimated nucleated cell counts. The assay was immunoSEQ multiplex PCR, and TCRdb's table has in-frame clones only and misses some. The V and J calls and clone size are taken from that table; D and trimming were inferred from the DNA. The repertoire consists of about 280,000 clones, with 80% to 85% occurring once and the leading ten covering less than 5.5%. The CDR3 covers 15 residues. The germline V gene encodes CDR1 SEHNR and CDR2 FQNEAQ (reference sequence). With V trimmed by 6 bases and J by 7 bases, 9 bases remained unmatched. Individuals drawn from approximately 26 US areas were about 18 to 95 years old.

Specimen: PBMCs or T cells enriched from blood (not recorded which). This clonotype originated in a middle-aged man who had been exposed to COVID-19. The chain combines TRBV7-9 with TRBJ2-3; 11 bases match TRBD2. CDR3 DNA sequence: TGTGCCAGCAGGCCGGGGGCTAGCGGGAGGAATACGCAGTATTTT. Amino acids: CASRPGASGRNTQYF.